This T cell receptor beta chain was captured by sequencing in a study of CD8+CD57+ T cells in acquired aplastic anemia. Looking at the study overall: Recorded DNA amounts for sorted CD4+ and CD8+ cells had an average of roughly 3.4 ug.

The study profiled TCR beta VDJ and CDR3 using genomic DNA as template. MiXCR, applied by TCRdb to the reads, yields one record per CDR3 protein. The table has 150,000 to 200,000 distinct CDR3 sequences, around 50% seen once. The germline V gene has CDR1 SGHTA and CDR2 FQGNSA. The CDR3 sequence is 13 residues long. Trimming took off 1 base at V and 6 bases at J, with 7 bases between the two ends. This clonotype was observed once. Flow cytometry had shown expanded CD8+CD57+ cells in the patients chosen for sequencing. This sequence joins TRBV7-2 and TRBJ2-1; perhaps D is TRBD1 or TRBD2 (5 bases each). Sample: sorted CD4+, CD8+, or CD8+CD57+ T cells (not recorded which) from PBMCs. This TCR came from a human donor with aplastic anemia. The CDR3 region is CASSLEGRNEQFF. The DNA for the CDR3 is TGTGCCAGCAGCTTAGAGGGACGCAATGAGCAGTTCTTC.